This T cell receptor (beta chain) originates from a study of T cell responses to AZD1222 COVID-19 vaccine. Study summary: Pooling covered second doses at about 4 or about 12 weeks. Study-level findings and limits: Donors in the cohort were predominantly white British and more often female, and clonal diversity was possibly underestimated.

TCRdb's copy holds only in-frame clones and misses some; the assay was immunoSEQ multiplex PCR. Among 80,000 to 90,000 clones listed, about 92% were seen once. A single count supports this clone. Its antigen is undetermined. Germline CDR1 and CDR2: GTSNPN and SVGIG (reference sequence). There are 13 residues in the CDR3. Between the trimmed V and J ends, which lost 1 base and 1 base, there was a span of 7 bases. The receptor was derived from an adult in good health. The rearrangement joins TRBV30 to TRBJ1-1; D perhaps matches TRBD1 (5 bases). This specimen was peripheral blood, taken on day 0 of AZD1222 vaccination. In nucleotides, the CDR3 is TGTGCCTGGAGTGGGGGGAAGAACACTGAAGCTTTCTTT. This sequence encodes CAWSGGKNTEAFF.